The clone carrying this T cell receptor beta chain showed up just a few times. Amplified TCR beta CDR3 regions derived from RNA transcripts. Primed by the HTBI set, a first-round RT-PCR was run on the TCR CDR3. TCRdb passed the multiplex PCR reads through MiXCR, listing each CDR3 protein once. The profile shows roughly 380,000 distinct CDR3 sequences, approximately 15% of them singletons. This specimen comes from a study of T cells in Graves' hyperthyroidism and ophthalmopathy. Whole-study context: Blood from the periphery was taken at initial diagnosis, before any treatment.

CDR3 length equals 16 residues. Trimming took off 2 bases at V and 1 base at J, with 14 bases between the two ends. CDR1 is MNHNS, CDR2 SASEGT, per germline. The sequencing sample was made of blood. The chain uses TRBV6-1 and TRBJ1-1; the D is unclear. This receptor was identified in a woman between 55 and 75 years old with Graves' hyperthyroidism. DNA of the CDR3: TGTGCCAGCAGTGAAACGGCAGACCTCGCGAACACTGAAGCTTTCTTT. This translates into CASSETADLANTEAFF.